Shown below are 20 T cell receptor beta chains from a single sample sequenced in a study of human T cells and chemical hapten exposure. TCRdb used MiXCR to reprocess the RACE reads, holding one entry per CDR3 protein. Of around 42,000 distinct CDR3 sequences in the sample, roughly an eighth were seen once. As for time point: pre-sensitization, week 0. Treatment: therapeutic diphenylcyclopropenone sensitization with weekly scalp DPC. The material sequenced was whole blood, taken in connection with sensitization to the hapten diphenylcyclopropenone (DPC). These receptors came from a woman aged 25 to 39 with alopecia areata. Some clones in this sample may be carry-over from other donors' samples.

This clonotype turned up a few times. The CDR3 loop reads CSAAFTEAFF. CDR3 coding DNA: TGCAGTGCTGCGTTCACTGAAGCTTTCTTT. The chain couples TRBV20-1 to TRBJ1-1; D remains ambiguous. V was shortened by 5 bases and J by 4 bases, with 5 bases between the two germline ends. Germline V gene data show CDR1 as DFQATT and CDR2 as SNEGSKA (reference sequence). There are 10 residues in the CDR3.

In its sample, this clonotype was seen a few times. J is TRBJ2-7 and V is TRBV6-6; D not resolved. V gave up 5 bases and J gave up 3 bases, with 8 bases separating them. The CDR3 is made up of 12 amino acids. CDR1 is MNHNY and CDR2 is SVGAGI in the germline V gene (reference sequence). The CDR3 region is CASSPISYEQYF. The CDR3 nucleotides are TGTGCCAGCAGTCCCATAAGCTACGAGCAGTACTTC.

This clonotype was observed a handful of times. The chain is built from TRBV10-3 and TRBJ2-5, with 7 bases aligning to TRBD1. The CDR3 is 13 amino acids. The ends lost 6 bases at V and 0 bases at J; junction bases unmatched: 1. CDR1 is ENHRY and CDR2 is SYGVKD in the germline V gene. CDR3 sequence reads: CAIRGTDQETQYF. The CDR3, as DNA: TGTGCCATCAGGGGGACAGACCAAGAGACCCAGTACTTC.

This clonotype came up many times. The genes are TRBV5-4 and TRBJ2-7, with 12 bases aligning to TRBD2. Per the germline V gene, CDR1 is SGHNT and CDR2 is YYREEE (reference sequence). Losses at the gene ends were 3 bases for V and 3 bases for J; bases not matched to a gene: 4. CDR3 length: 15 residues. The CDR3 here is CASSYASGRDYEQYF. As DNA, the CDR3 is TGTGCCAGCAGCTATGCTAGCGGGAGGGACTACGAGCAGTACTTC.

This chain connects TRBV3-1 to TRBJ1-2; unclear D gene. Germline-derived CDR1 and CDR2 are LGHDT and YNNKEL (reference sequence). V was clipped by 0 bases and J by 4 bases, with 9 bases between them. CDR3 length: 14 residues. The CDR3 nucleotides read TGTGCCAGCAGCCAAGATTCAGACCCCTATGGCTACACCTTC. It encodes CASSQDSDPYGYTF.

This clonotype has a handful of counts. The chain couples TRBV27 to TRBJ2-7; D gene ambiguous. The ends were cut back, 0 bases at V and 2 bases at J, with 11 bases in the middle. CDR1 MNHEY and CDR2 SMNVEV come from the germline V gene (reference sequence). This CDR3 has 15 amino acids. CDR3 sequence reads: CASSLSNSIPYEQYF. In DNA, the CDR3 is TGTGCCAGCAGTTTATCGAACAGTATACCCTACGAGCAGTACTTC.

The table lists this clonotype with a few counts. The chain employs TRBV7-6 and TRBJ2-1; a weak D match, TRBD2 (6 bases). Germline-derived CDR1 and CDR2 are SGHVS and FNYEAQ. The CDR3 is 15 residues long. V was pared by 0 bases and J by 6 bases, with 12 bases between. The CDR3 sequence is CASSLAVGAGNEQFF. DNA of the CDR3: TGTGCCAGCAGCTTAGCGGTGGGAGCGGGCAATGAGCAGTTCTTC.

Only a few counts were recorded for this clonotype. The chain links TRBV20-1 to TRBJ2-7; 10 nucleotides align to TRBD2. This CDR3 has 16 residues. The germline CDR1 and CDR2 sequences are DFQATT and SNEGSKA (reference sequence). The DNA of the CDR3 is TGCAGCGGACAGGGAATAGGACTAGCGGCTTCCTACGAGCAGTACTTC. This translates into CSGQGIGLAASYEQYF.

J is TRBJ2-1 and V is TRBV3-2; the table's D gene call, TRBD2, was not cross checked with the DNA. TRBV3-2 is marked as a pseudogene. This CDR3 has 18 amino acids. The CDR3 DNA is TGTGCCAGCAGCCAAGATGGGACTAGCGGGAGGGCCTCCAATGAGCAGTTCTTC. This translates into CASSQDGTSGRASNEQFF.

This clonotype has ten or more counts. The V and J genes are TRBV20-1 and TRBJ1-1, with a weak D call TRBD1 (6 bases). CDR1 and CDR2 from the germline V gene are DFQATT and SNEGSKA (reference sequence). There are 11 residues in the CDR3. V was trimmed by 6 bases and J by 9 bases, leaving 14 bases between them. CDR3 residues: CSARGAPQAFF. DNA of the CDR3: TGCAGTGCCCGGGGGGCTCCGCAAGCTTTCTTT.

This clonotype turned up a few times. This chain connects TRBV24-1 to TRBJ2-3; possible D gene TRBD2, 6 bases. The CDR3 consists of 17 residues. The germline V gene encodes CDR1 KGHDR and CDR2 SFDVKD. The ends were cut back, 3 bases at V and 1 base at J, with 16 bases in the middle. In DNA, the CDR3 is TGTGCCACCAGTGATCCAATAGCCGGGAGAGGCACAGATACGCAGTATTTT. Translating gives CATSDPIAGRGTDTQYF.

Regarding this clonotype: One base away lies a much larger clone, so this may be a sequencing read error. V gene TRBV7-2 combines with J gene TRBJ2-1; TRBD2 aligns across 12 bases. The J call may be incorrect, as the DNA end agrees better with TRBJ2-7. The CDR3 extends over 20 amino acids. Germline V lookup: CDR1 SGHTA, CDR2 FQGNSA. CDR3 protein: CASSLVRLAGGRSSYNEQYF. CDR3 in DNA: TGTGCCAGCAGCTTAGTACGGCTAGCGGGAGGGCGGAGCTCCTACAATGAGCAGTACTTC.

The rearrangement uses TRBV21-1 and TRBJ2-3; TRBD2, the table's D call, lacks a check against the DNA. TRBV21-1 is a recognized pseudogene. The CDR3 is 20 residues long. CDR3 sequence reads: CASSKPPGTSGRAPSDTQYF. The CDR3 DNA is TGTGCCAGCAGCAAACCACCCGGGACTAGCGGGAGGGCCCCCTCAGATACGCAGTATTTT.

This CDR3 reads CASSLMRSADTEAFF. The DNA of the CDR3 is TGCGCCAGCAGCTTGATGAGGTCGGCGGACACTGAAGCTTTCTTT. The chain has TRBV5-1 and TRBJ1-1; D gene ambiguous. Trimming cost V 1 base and J 3 bases, with 13 bases left between them. The CDR3 is made up of 15 amino acids. Germline-derived CDR1 and CDR2 are SGHRS and YFSETQ.

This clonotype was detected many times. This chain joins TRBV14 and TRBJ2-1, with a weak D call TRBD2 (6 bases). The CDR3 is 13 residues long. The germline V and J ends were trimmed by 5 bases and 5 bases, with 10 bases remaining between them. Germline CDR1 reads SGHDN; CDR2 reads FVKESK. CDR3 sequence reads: CASSAPGDNEQFF. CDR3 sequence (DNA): TGTGCCAGCAGCGCGCCGGGGGACAATGAGCAGTTCTTC.

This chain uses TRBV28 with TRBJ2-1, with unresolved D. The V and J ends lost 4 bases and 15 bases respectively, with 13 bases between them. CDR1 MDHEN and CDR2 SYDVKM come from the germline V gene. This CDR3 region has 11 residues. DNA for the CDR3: TGTGCCAGCAGTTCTCTAGTGTATTGGTTCTTC. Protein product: CASSSLVYWFF. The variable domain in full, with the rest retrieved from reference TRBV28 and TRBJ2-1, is DVKVTQSSRYLVKRTGEKVFLECVQDMDHENMFWYRQDPGLGLRLIYFSYDVKMKEKGDIPEGYSVSREKKERFSLILESASTNQTSMYLCASSSLVYWFFGPGTRLTVL.

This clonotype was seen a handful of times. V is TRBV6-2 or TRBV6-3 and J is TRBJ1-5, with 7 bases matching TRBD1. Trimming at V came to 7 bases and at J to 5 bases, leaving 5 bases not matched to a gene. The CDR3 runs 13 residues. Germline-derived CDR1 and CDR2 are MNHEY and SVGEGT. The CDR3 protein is CASTWDSYQPQHF. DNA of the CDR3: TGTGCCAGCACGTGGGACAGTTATCAGCCCCAGCATTTT.

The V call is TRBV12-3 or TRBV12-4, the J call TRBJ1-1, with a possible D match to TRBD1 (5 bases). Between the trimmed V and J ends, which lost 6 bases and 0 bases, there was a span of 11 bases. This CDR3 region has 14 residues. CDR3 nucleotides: TGTGCCAGCAGGATGGGACGATTGAACACTGAAGCTTTCTTT. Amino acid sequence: CASRMGRLNTEAFF.

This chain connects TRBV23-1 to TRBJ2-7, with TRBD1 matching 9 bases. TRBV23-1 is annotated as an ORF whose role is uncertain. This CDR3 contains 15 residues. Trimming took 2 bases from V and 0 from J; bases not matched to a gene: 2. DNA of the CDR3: TGCGCCAGCAGTCAACGGGACAGGGACTCCTACGAGCAGTACTTC. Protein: CASSQRDRDSYEQYF.

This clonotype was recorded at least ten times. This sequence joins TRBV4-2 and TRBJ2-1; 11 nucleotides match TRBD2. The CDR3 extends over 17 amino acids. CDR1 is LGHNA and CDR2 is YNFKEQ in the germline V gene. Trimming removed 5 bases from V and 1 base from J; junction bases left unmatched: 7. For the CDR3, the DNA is TGTGCCAGCAGCGAAGGACTAGCGGGCCTATCCTACAATGAGCAGTTCTTC. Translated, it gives CASSEGLAGLSYNEQFF.